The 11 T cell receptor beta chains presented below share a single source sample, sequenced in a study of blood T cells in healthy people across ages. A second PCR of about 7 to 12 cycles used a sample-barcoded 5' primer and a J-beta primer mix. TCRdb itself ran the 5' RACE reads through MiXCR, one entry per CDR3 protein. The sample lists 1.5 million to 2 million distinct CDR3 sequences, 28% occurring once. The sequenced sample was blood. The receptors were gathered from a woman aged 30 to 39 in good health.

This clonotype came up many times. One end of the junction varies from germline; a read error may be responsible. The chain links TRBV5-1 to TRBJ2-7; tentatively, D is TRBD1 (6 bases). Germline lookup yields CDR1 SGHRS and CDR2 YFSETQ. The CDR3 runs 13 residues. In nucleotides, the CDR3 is TGTGCCAGCAGCTCGGGACAACTTTACGAGCAGTACTTC. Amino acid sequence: CASSSGQLYEQYF.

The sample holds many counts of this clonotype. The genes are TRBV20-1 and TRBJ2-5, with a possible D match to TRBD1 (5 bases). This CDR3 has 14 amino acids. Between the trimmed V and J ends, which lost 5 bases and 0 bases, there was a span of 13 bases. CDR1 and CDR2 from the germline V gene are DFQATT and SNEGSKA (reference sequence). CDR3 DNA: TGCAGTGCTGTCAGGGTAGATCACCAAGAGACCCAGTACTTC. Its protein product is CSAVRVDHQETQYF.

CDR3 in amino acids: CASSREEGRATYNEQFF. The CDR3 DNA reads as TGTGCCAGCTCACGCGAAGAAGGGAGGGCAACCTACAATGAGCAGTTCTTC. The chain carries TRBV18 and TRBJ2-1; 7 positions agree with TRBD2. CDR1 KGHSH and CDR2 LQKENI come from the germline V gene. This CDR3 has 17 residues. The V and J ends lost 4 bases and 2 bases, in that order; junction bases with no gene match: 11.

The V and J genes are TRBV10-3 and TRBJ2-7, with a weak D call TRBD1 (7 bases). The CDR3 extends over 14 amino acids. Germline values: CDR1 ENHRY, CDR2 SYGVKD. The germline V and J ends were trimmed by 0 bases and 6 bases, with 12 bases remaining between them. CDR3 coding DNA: TGTGCCATCAGTGAGTCGGCGCAGGGGGGCGAGCAGTACTTC. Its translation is CAISESAQGGEQYF.

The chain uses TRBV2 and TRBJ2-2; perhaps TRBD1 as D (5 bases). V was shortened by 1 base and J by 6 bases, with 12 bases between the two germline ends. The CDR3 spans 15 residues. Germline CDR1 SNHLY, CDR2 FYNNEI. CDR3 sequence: CASSEVWIGAGELFF. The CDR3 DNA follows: TGTGCCAGCAGTGAAGTGTGGATAGGGGCCGGGGAGCTGTTTTTT.

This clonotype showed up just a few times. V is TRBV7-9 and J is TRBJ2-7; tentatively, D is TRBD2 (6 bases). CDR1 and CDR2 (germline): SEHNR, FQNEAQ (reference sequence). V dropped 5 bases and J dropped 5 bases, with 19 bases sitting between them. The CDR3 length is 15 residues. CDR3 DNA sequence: TGTGCCAGCAGCCCCGCTCTCGGGGGTCCCAACGAGCAGTACTTC. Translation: CASSPALGGPNEQYF.

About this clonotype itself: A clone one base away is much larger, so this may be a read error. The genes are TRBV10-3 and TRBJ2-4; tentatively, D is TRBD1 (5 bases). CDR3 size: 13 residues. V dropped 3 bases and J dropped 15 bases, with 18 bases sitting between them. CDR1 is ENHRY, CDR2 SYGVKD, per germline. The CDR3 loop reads CAISDREGNERYF. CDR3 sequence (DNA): TGTGCCATCAGTGACAGGGAAGGCAACGAGCGGTACTTC.

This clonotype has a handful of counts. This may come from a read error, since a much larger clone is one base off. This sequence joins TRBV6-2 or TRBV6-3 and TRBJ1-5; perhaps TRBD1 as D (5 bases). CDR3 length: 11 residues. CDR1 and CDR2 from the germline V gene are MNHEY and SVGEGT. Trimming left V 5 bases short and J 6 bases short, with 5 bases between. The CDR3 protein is CASSQGQPQHF. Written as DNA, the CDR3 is TGTGCCAGCAGTCAGGGTCAGCCCCAGCATTTT.

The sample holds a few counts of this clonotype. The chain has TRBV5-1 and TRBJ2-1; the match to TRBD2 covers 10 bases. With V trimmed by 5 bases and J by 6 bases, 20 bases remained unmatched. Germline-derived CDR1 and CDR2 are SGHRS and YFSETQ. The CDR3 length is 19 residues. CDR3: CASRRGRTSGRSAGNEQFF. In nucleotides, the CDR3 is TGCGCCAGCAGAAGGGGAAGGACTAGCGGCCGCTCTGCTGGCAATGAGCAGTTCTTC.

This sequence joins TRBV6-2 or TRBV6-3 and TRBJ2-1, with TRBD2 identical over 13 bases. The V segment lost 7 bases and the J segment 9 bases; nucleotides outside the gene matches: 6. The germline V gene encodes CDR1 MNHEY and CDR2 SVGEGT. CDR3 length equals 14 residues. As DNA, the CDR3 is TGTGCCAGCATCCAACTAGCGGGGGGGATTGAGCAGTTCTTC. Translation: CASIQLAGGIEQFF.

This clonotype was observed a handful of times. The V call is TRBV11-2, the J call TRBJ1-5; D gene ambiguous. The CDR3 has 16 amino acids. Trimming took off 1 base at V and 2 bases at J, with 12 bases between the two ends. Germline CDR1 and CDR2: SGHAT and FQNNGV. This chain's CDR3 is CASSLGWGVGNQPQHF. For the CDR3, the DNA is TGTGCCAGCAGCTTAGGTTGGGGAGTGGGCAATCAGCCCCAGCATTTT.